This T cell receptor beta chain stems from a study of T cells in Graves' hyperthyroidism and ophthalmopathy. In the study overall: Peripheral blood sampling occurred at initial diagnosis, before any treatment. Findings of the study overall: Ophthalmopathy and stable hyperthyroidism were told apart by a 13 V-J model.

The CDR3 sequence is 15 residues long. Germline CDR1 reads MNHNS; CDR2 reads SASEGT. V lost 7 bases to trimming and J lost 9 bases; unmatched junction nucleotides: 9. This clonotype was seen ten or more times. Its antigen is currently unknown. Graves' hyperthyroidism showing no ophthalmopathy progression within 18 months was considered stable. There were TCR beta CDR3 regions amplified from RNA transcripts. The HTBI primer set was used in a first-round RT-PCR of the TCR CDR3. TCRdb reprocessed the multiplex PCR reads via MiXCR and lists one record per CDR3 protein. The data show roughly 750,000 distinct CDR3 sequences, roughly 15% seen once.

The rearrangement joins TRBV6-1 to TRBJ2-1; 13 nucleotides line up with TRBD2. The sample consisted of blood. This receptor was identified in a man aged 18 to 29 with Graves' hyperthyroidism. DNA for the CDR3: TGTGCCAGCAACCCACTAGCGGGAGGGCCCGGTGAGCAGTTCTTC. Translating it yields CASNPLAGGPGEQFF.